The TCR beta chain under discussion was sequenced for a study of cytomegalovirus exposure and HLA in healthy donors listed by TCRdb under 2017. For context, the study as a whole: In an earlier analysis of 587 of the donors, approximately 260 Gb of sequence data and 120 million or so unique TCR beta sequences from about 179 million T cells were reported. About 300 gigabases of sequencing data and around 85 million unique TCR sequences made up an early release that covered around 640 HLA-typed donors. The genetic ancestry cluster associated with self-reported Caucasian donors included about four fifths of the roughly 410 genotyped donors. The study was designed to test whether signatures of past pathogen exposure could be identified by cataloging public T cell receptors. Using immunosequencing, the study profiled T cell repertoires from around 670 subjects and related those repertoires to cytomegalovirus serostatus. Besides the first cohort of approximately 710 subjects, a separate validation cohort made up of 120 or so different subjects was used. The study combined high-throughput TCR immunosequencing, statistical association of individual TCRs with disease status, and machine learning to predict cytomegalovirus infection status. A later analysis re-analyzed previously published TCR beta repertoires from 500 to 700 donors and added high-resolution HLA genotyping to study TCR occurrence patterns. In the later analysis, no new phenotypic data were used to find candidate immune exposures; instead, reliance was placed on TCR beta sequences and their occurrence across donors. An earlier analysis of 587 of the donors used high-throughput TCR beta sequencing to judge whether each TCR beta V gene segment behaved as functional or pseudogenic. Alongside the repertoire data, information on donor age, sex, ethnicity and CMV serostatus was compiled. In a later genetic analysis, genome-wide SNP genotypes for about 65% of the roughly 670 donors were used, and that subset was treated as a discovery cohort. Every repertoire in the discovery cohort had been generated on one and the same sequencing platform. Both class I and class II loci were covered by HLA typing, at four-digit resolution. The number of donors typed differed by locus, with roughly 620-640 for A, B, C, DRB1 and DQB1, 522 for DQA1, 600 to 610 for DPA1, and around 460 for DPB1. Five DR-DQ haplotypes were treated as single units for association and clustering because of strong linkage in the cohort. On average, around 240,000 unique TCR beta nucleotide sequences were sequenced per donor among about 400 genotyped donors of the cohort, with about 19% of those sequences being non-productive.

Libraries were constructed by the immunoSEQ multiplex PCR assay. The multiplex PCR relied on a mix of 60 forward primers for TCR Vbeta segments and 13 reverse primers for TCR Jbeta segments. The CDR3 region of rearranged TCR beta genes was amplified from genomic DNA with a multiplex PCR assay. The amplified TCR beta libraries were sequenced on the Illumina HiSeq System as 87-base-pair reads. In the authors' own workflow: A later analysis counted tens of millions of unique TCR beta chains across the 700 or so repertoires, and 9 million to 14 million of these chains were shared by at least two donors. A nearest-neighbor algorithm error-corrected the raw reads and collapsed the reads into unique sequences, merging closely related sequences to remove PCR and sequencing errors. To assign V, D and J gene segments, CDR3 sequences were aligned to IMGT reference sequences. Each retained sequence needed at least a six-nucleotide match to both a V gene segment and a J gene segment. A rearrangement counted as productive if the CDR3 had no stop codons and remained in frame with V and J, and every other rearrangement counted as non-productive. Following IMGT convention, CDR3 was defined as the stretch from the second conserved V-encoded cysteine up to the conserved J-encoded phenylalanine. The earlier analysis of about 590 of the donors excluded sequences that lacked an unambiguous match to a single V gene segment. An earlier analysis of a few hundred of the donors classified V segments as functional when productive rearrangements were above 56.7% and as segregating when the standard deviation between donors was above 5%. To diagnose cytomegalovirus status from the catalog of TCR beta chain sequences, a statistical classification framework was built. In a later analysis, V and J genes were assigned by comparing TCR nucleotide sequences against IMGT/GENE-DB human TR gene sequences. In a later analysis, CDR3 sequences and most-parsimonious VDJ recombination scenarios were assigned using the TCRdist pipeline. In a later analysis, each TCR beta chain was defined by its CDR3 amino acid sequence together with its V-gene family, and reads without a unique V-gene family were excluded. To address suspected cross-contamination and a sequencing artifact, a later analysis removed around 590 highly shared, low-generation-probability nucleotide sequences. In a later analysis, a clonal expansion index for each public chain was calculated from normalized within-repertoire ranks of inferred template counts. A later analysis computed generation probabilities with a VDJ recombination model fitted to out-of-frame rearrangements, and checked the results against IGoR. A later analysis scored TCR-TCR, TCR-HLA and TCR-CMV co-occurrence with hypergeometric tests, applying a repertoire-size bias correction to TCR pairs. A later analysis estimated false discovery rates by permuting HLA or CMV assignments 20 times. In a later analysis, co-occurring TCRs were grouped using DBSCAN, with TCRdist sequence similarity added in when clustering inside HLA-allele-positive subsets. Co-occurrence clustering excluded repertoires with fewer than 30,000 or more than 120,000 public chains, plus five with anomalous nucleotide sharing. Drawn from immuneACCESS, this table holds only the in-frame rearrangements with V and J called that TCRdb kept. Clones are partly lost; checked studies trace under half to an unresolved V gene and leave the rest unexplained. The D gene and trimming were derived from the DNA, and the V and J assignments and clone size from that table. The sample table holds fewer than 200,000 clones, of which 9.5% were seen once. The ten biggest clones cover over 1% of the sample.

CDR1 and CDR2, looked up from the germline V gene, are SGHRS and YFSETQ. Its CDR3 holds 15 amino acids, cysteine through phenylalanine. Only CDR3 DNA is held: 45 bases, read in frame from base 1. Trimming accounts for 3 bases at V and 2 bases at J, while the number of junction bases matched to no gene is 7. Overall results and qualifications from the work: When HLA alleles, especially DR and DQ, strongly co-occurred, attributing TCR associations to individual alleles was difficult. The presence/absence analyses assumed that sequencing depth was roughly uniform across donors, and that assumption may not be true. A further reported finding was that TCR beta sequences accurately predicted the HLA-A and HLA-B alleles for most subjects in the first cohort. In vitro tests confirmed that a few of the cytomegalovirus-associated TCR beta chains recognize cytomegalovirus antigens. The earlier analysis of about 600 of the donors excluded approximately 17 rarely observed V segments, including chromosome 9 orphons, because counts were too low. A cluster of highly shared sequence variants was judged likely to be a technical artifact of the sequencing pipeline. A later genetic analysis associated a missense DCLRE1C variant with V-gene and J-gene trimming of TCR beta chains, and an independent cohort replicated the association. Broadly in line with IMGT annotations, most TCR beta V segments showed up in productive rearrangements about 87% or about 30% of the time in an earlier analysis of around 600 of the donors. Correlated functional status among segregating V segments might reflect linkage disequilibrium, but an unknown experimental factor could not be ruled out. Most TCR sequences were seen in very few donors, while some public TCRs were found in many individuals. The authors suggested that the approach could potentially be extended to other disease states and immunological phenotypes. Some IMGT-functional V segments, including TRBV6-2 and TRBV6-3, could not be distinguished by the 87-base-pair reads and were therefore excluded. A later analysis found that HLA-associated TCR beta chains were more clonally expanded and had lower generation probabilities than equally common non-associated chains. Compared with the approximately 700-donor mean, donors in an Asian-associated ancestry cluster had fewer N-insertions in productive TCRs, according to a later genetic analysis. For the cohort, immune exposure information was limited to CMV serostatus. Because some donors lacked HLA typing at each locus, the association tests relied only on the typed subset. A later analysis found that most CMV-associated TCR beta chains appeared HLA-restricted, with HLA associations seemingly driven largely by CMV exposure. According to a later analysis, parvovirus B19, influenza, CMV and Epstein-Barr virus appeared linked to several top co-occurrence clusters. The cohort was sequenced for TCR beta chains only, and without alpha or paired-chain data the features that could be detected were limited. The classifier was reported to diagnose cytomegalovirus status with high specificity and sensitivity in both the original cohort and the validation cohort. A later analysis associated 16,951 TCR beta sequences with specific HLA alleles at a false discovery rate of 0.05. In a later analysis, the rate of TCR association differed among HLA loci, with DRB1 alleles having the most associated TCRs and HLA-C alleles having the fewest. The study listed 150 to 200 TCR beta chains as associated with cytomegalovirus.

This clone was seen only a few times. Its antigen has not been determined. No much larger clone is present one base from it, and per-base qualities are unavailable. The cohort comprised more than 550 healthy bone marrow donors. At the time of sampling, every cohort member was nominally healthy, though immune exposures that went unrecorded were likely present. The donor was CMV seropositive and belonged to the group of more than 250 seropositive cohort members. Each donor provided a peripheral blood sample, and peripheral blood mononuclear cells were used for TCR beta sequencing. Genomic DNA extraction from the blood cell samples was performed with the Qiagen DNeasy Blood Extraction Kit.

The sequencing sample was made of PBMCs. The sequence was obtained from a woman in her thirties in good health and CMV-seropositive. The sequence joins TRBV5-1 to TRBJ2-7; TRBD2 matches 8 bases in the middle. Here the CDR3 is given as CASSCEASGPYEQYF. The DNA is TGCGCCAGCAGCTGCGAGGCTAGCGGGCCCTACGAGCAGTACTTC.